This TCR beta chain stems from a study of regulatory T cells in long-lasting Graves disease. With iRepertoire HTBI primers and Arm-PCR of CDR3 regions, TCR beta libraries were built. Via MiXCR, TCRdb re-called the multiplex PCR reads, giving one row per CDR3 protein. This table holds 580,000 or so distinct CDR3 sequences, around 16% found once. This clonotype was observed a handful of times. Germline CDR1 SQVTM, CDR2 ANQGSEA. The CDR3 sequence is 15 residues long. V shed 4 bases and J 0 bases; nucleotides not matched to a gene: 7. Time point specified: newly diagnosed GD, antithyroid drugs for less than 3 months. PBMC-extracted RNA yielded the TCR library. Another study also made use of these data, one on T cells in Graves' hyperthyroidism and ophthalmopathy. That publication notes: Lactation, pregnancy, other autoimmune disease or uncontrolled infection led to exclusion of patients. Separation of ophthalmopathy from stable hyperthyroidism was achieved by a 13 V-J model.

The sample here was peripheral blood mononuclear cells (PBMCs), taken at new diagnosis, from a patient treated with antithyroid drugs. The receptor was isolated from a man aged 18 to 29 with Graves disease. V and J are TRBV29-1 and TRBJ2-7, with TRBD2 identical over 9 bases. DNA of the CDR3: TGCAGCGTTGGGCTAGCGGGACGTCCCTCCTACGAGCAGTACTTC. It encodes CSVGLAGRPSYEQYF.